This TCR beta chain was identified during a study of Ad26.COV2.S vaccination and SARS-CoV-2 variants (dated by TCRdb to the early 2020s). Regarding the study in general: Vaccine-arm donors came from COV1001, a multicentre, randomized, double-blind, placebo-controlled phase I-IIa trial of Ad26.COV2.S in healthy adults. Ad26.COV2.S was given intramuscularly at 5x10^10 or 1x10^11 viral particles, as a single shot or as two shots 56 days apart. The specificity and breadth of SARS-CoV-2-reactive T cell receptors after Ad26.COV2.S vaccination were assessed by TCRbeta repertoire sequencing. A total of roughly 32 samples were included in the TCR-sequenced set, comprising some 20 Ad26.COV2.S vaccine recipients, 5 placebo recipients and 8 SARS-CoV-2 convalescent individuals. Trial participants were randomized into five groups of five, in which low-dose or high-dose Ad26.COV2.S was given once or twice, or placebo was given on both occasions. Investigators remained blinded to trial group allocation during experiments and outcome assessment.

The immunoSEQ Assay was used to sequence TCRbeta CDR3 regions. After extraction, genomic DNA underwent amplification by bias-controlled multiplex PCR, followed by high-throughput sequencing. Turning to the authors' computational methods: To quantify the absolute abundance of each unique TCRbeta CDR3 region, sequences were collapsed and filtered. T cell fraction was estimated by normalizing TCRbeta template counts to usable DNA, which was measured by amplifying reference genes present in all nucleated cells. Repertoire TCRs were annotated as SARS-CoV-2-specific when V gene, CDR3 amino acid sequence and J gene were exactly matched to a known reactive TCR set. The reference SARS-CoV-2 TCR set was derived from MIRA and filtered for enrichment in COVID-19-positive ImmuneCODE repertoires, a step that removed public or cross-reactive TCRs. Drawing on the MIRA antigens, annotated TCRs were analysed further at the level of specific ORF or position within ORF. Depth was the summed frequency of annotated unique rearrangements, while breadth was defined as annotated unique rearrangements over total unique productive rearrangements. TCR breadth was compared between groups using two-sided Wilcoxon rank-sum tests. The clones in this table, taken by TCRdb from immuneACCESS, are in-frame only. Not every clone is retained; where verified, under half of the shortfall comes from an unresolved V gene, and the cause of the rest is unknown. V and J calls and clone size come straight from that table; D and trimming were deduced from the DNA. The sample contains approximately 350,000 clones, under 90% of them found a single time. Around 7.4% of the sample rests with the top ten.

The CDR3 runs 13 residues from the cysteine to the phenylalanine. Only the CDR3 DNA is retained, 39 bases long and in frame from the first base. Trimming costs V 5 bases and J 8 bases, and their ends lie 15 bases apart. From a lookup of the germline V gene, CDR1 and CDR2 are SGHTA and FQGNSA. A remark on this clone: Its antigen remains undetermined. Base quality data are lacking; no much larger clone is found one base away.

General conclusions and limits of the study: The study lacked the statistical power to compare responses across vaccine doses or regimens. Substantial breadth of spike-specific CD8+ and CD4+ T cell responses was reported after vaccination. Compared with placebo recipients, Ad26.COV2.S recipients showed higher spike-specific TCR breadth (P = 0.0014). The authors noted that total T cell responses may have been underestimated by the TCR breadth and depth analyses. Vaccine and placebo recipients had similar non-spike TCR breadth, a finding consistent with the vaccine containing only spike.

The meaning of the sample's treatment or condition label: about 20 received Ad26.COV2.S at low or high dose, single or two shots; roughly 5 received placebo; per-sample allocation not given. Repertoires of vaccine and placebo recipients were sequenced from samples taken on day 63 after the first injection. Cohort 1b enrolled fewer than 30 adults aged 18-55 years at a single site in Boston, USA, between 29 July and 7 August 2020. Ad26.COV2.S was a replication-incompetent adenovirus type 26 vector that expressed a prefusion-stabilized SARS-CoV-2 spike protein derived from the original Wuhan strain. The sequence is built from TRBV7-2 and TRBJ1-2; tentative D gene TRBD1, with 5 bases matching. Source: peripheral blood, taken in a trial of Ad26.COV2.S vaccine versus placebo. The TCR was taken from a person aged 18-65 years who received the Ad26.COV2.S COVID-19 vaccine or a placebo. In nucleotides, the sequence is TGTGCCAGCAGCGTAGGTGGCGGGGGAGGCTACACCTTC. Its amino acids are CASSVGGGGGYTF. When the CDR3 is completed using the reference TRBV7-2 and TRBJ1-2 genes on either side, the full variable domain is GAGVSQSPSNKVTEKGKDVELRCDPISGHTALYWYRQSLGQGLEFLIYFQGNSAPDKSGLPSDRFSAERTGGSVSTLTIQRTQQEDSAVYLCASSVGGGGGYTFGSGTRLTVV.